The 17 T cell receptor beta chains below come from one sample, sequenced in a study of cytomegalovirus exposure and HLA in healthy donors. Primers for the PCR totalled 60 Vbeta and 13 Jbeta. Produced via immunoSEQ multiplex PCR; TCRdb's table is partial and in-frame only. The sample shows 210,000 or so clones, roughly 78% of them seen only once. Input material: PBMCs. These receptors were obtained from a boy younger than 18 in good health and CMV-seronegative.

This clone was found once. J is TRBJ1-1 and V is TRBV7-8; 7 bases line up with TRBD1. Trimming took 0 bases from V and 1 from J; bases not matched to a gene: 11. This CDR3 is built from 18 residues. CDR1 SGHVS and CDR2 FQNEAQ come from the germline V gene. The CDR3 DNA reads TGTGCCAGCAGCTTAGCGCTGGTCCGGAGGACAGGGAACACTGAAGCTTTCTTT. Translated, it gives CASSLALVRRTGNTEAFF.

This clone showed up just a few times. The chain has TRBV19 and TRBJ1-2, with TRBD1 as a possible D gene (6 bases). The CDR3 consists of 15 residues. CDR1 is LNHDA, CDR2 SQIVND, per germline (reference sequence). With 0 bases removed from V and 7 bases from J, the gap between germline ends came to 15 bases. As DNA, the CDR3 is TGTGCCAGTAGTATAGACGGGGGGCTTCCTGCTGGCTACACCTTC. It is translated as CASSIDGGLPAGYTF.

J is TRBJ1-4 and V is TRBV27; tentatively, D is TRBD1 (6 bases). The germline CDR1 and CDR2 sequences are MNHEY and SMNVEV (reference sequence). The CDR3 loop spans 18 amino acids. The germline V and J ends were trimmed by 5 bases and 4 bases, with 23 bases remaining between them. The CDR3 spells CASSPRRGALTLNEKLFF. CDR3 DNA: TGTGCCAGCAGTCCCCGTCGGGGGGCCCTGACCCTTAATGAAAAACTGTTTTTT.

This clone was seen more than once but under ten times. The J gene is TRBJ2-2, the V gene TRBV30; D not resolved. The CDR3 is made up of 14 amino acids. V dropped 2 bases and J dropped 5 bases, with 12 bases sitting between them. Germline V CDR1 and CDR2: GTSNPN, SVGIG (reference sequence). The CDR3 loop is CAWSSTPRTGELFF. The DNA of the CDR3 is TGTGCCTGGAGTAGTACCCCGAGGACCGGGGAGCTGTTTTTT.

The chain links TRBV5-1 to TRBJ2-7, with unresolved D. The CDR3 length is 14 residues. Trimming removed 0 bases at V and 2 bases at J, with 9 bases between. The germline V gene has CDR1 SGHRS and CDR2 YFSETQ. Written as DNA, the CDR3 is TGCGCCAGCAGCTTGGGACTTTTCACCTACGAGCAGTACTTC. Translated: CASSLGLFTYEQYF.

The rearrangement joins TRBV7-6 to TRBJ2-1; 14 nucleotides match TRBD2. J was trimmed by 6 bases and V by 2 bases; bases with no gene match: 3. Germline V gene sequence: CDR1 SGHVS, CDR2 FNYEAQ. CDR3 length: 16 residues. CDR3 amino acids: CASSLRLAGGGNEQFF. For the CDR3, the DNA is TGTGCCAGCAGCTTAAGACTAGCGGGAGGGGGCAATGAGCAGTTCTTC. The whole variable domain, filled in from reference TRBV7-6 and TRBJ2-1, reads GAGVSQSPRYKVTKRGQDVALRCDPISGHVSLYWYRQALGQGPEFLTYFNYEAQQDKSGLPNDRFSAERPEGSISTLTIQRTEQRDSAMYRCASSLRLAGGGNEQFFGPGTRLTVL.

The chain joins TRBV14 to TRBJ1-6, with D unresolved. The V gene's germline CDR1 is SGHDN and CDR2 FVKESK. Trimming removed 1 base from V and 9 bases from J, with 13 bases in between. The CDR3 runs 15 residues. CDR3 amino acids: CASSQAGLWGSPLHF. CDR3 in DNA: TGTGCCAGCAGCCAAGCTGGACTTTGGGGTTCACCCCTCCACTTT.

CDR3 coding DNA: TGTGCCAGCAGCTTAGGTAGGGGGCAGGAGCCCCAGCATTTT. This encodes CASSLGRGQEPQHF. This rearrangement joins TRBV7-9 to TRBJ1-5; 7 nucleotides align to TRBD1. Germline V lookup: CDR1 SEHNR, CDR2 FQNEAQ (reference sequence). V shed 1 base and J 8 bases; nucleotides not matched to a gene: 5. CDR3 length: 14 residues.

This clone occurred once. V usage is TRBV4-1 and J usage is TRBJ1-4, with D perhaps TRBD1 (5 bases). V was pared by 4 bases and J by 4 bases, with 22 bases between. The CDR3 consists of 18 residues. Germline V gene lookup returns CDR1 MGHRA and CDR2 YSYEKL. DNA for the CDR3: TGCGCCAGCAGCCCCCTTGGCAGGGTAGTTCGTAATAATGAAAAACTGTTTTTT. It specifies CASSPLGRVVRNNEKLFF.

This chain uses TRBV27 with TRBJ2-7; 7 nucleotides line up with TRBD2. Germline CDR1 MNHEY, CDR2 SMNVEV (reference sequence). Trimming removed 5 bases from V and 3 bases from J; junction bases left unmatched: 19. The CDR3 spans 18 residues. The CDR3 spells CASSPLPDAGTTVYEQYF. The CDR3 DNA follows: TGTGCCAGCAGTCCGCTTCCCGATGCCGGGACTACGGTCTACGAGCAGTACTTC.

This clone was seen more than once but under ten times. In DNA form, the CDR3 reads TGCGCCAGCAGCCCAATCGGGGTGGGGTACGAGCAGTACTTC. Protein: CASSPIGVGYEQYF. V usage is TRBV5-1 and J usage is TRBJ2-7, with D possibly matching TRBD2 (5 bases). The germline CDR1 and CDR2 sequences are SGHRS and YFSETQ. V was trimmed by 4 bases and J by 4 bases, leaving 15 bases between them. The CDR3 contains 14 residues.

The chain recombines TRBV7-2 with TRBJ2-5; 11 positions agree with TRBD2. Germline trimming cut 5 bases from V and 4 bases from J; bases unmatched to any gene: 6. This CDR3 region has 15 residues. CDR1 is SGHTA, CDR2 FQGNSA, per germline. Here the CDR3 reads CASSLNSGRGETQYF. The CDR3 DNA follows: TGTGCCAGCAGCCTGAATAGCGGGAGGGGAGAGACCCAGTACTTC.

The J gene is TRBJ2-3, the V gene TRBV30, with D possibly being TRBD2 (7 bases). The V gene's germline CDR1 is GTSNPN and CDR2 SVGIG (reference sequence). This CDR3 is built from 15 residues. The germline V and J ends were trimmed by 6 bases and 2 bases, with 18 bases remaining between them. CDR3 in DNA: TGTGCCTGCAGCTTGGGGGGGCTCAACACAGATACGCAGTATTTT. It encodes CACSLGGLNTDTQYF.

J is TRBJ2-3 and V is TRBV10-3; 13 bases line up with TRBD2. The CDR3 runs to 17 residues. V dropped 4 bases and J dropped 6; count of bases not matched to a gene: 10. Germline V gene data show CDR1 as ENHRY and CDR2 as SYGVKD. The CDR3 DNA is TGTGCCATCAGTGCCGGGACTAGCGGGATTCCATCTGATACGCAGTATTTT. Translated: CAISAGTSGIPSDTQYF.

This clone was seen a few times. The chain recombines TRBV19 with TRBJ1-5; D uncertain. Between the trimmed V and J ends, which lost 1 base and 3 bases, there was a span of 7 bases. This CDR3 contains 14 residues. The germline CDR1 and CDR2 sequences are LNHDA and SQIVND (reference sequence). The CDR3 sequence: CASSIVGPNQPQHF. The CDR3 bases are TGTGCCAGTAGTATAGTTGGCCCCAATCAGCCCCAGCATTTT.

The V and J genes are TRBV4-1 and TRBJ1-3; 7 nucleotides line up with TRBD1. Trimming removed 2 bases from V and 0 bases from J; junction bases left unmatched: 4. The V gene's germline CDR1 is MGHRA and CDR2 YSYEKL. CDR3 size: 16 residues. CDR3 region: CASSQTTGNSGNTIYF. DNA for the CDR3: TGCGCCAGCAGCCAAACGACAGGGAACTCTGGAAACACCATATATTTT.

This clone was seen only a few times. This chain uses TRBV7-2 with TRBJ2-1; the D gene is possibly TRBD2 (6 bases). Trimming removed 8 bases at V and 0 bases at J, with 14 bases between. Germline lookup yields CDR1 SGHTA and CDR2 FQGNSA. The CDR3 is 15 amino acids. The CDR3 DNA follows: TGTGCCAGCTGTAGCGGACTAAGCTCCTACAATGAGCAGTTCTTC. Translation gives CASCSGLSSYNEQFF.